This TCR delta chain was captured by sequencing in a study of γδ T cells in repeated Plasmodium falciparum infection. Study in general: Donors were malaria-exposed Malian children or age- and gender-matched Australian children.

TCRdb reran clone calling via CATT on the multiplex PCR reads. The table has about 51,000 delta-chain clones, 1.9% seen once. Vgamma9/Vdelta2+ and Vdelta2-negative gammadelta T cells were flow-sorted from PBMC for bulk sequencing. Germline V gives CDR1 TVYSNPD, CDR2 GDNSRS (reference sequence). The CDR3 has 21 amino acids. Worth noting for this clone: TCRdb has a much larger clone's protein, which differs at residue 17 from the translation of this DNA, likely because of a read error; what is shown is the protein translated from the DNA.

The sequence was obtained from a pool of human donors (malaria-infected and uninfected, not separated). The sequenced sample consisted of gamma-delta T cells from blood. V gene TRDV3 combines with J gene TRDJ1; unclear D gene. TCRdb offers no J gene call, so here the DNA was matched to germline to obtain one. CDR3 nucleotide sequence: TGTGCCTTCACTACTGTACCTTACGGCAGCCCGTATCATGCTAACACCAATAAACTCATCTTT. It specifies CAFTTVPYGSPYHANTNKLIF.